This TCR beta chain is from a study of T cell repertoires in cytomegalovirus infection. About the research overall: It can be stated that public TCR beta signatures indicated CMV infection as well as a matching HLA type.

A single record per CDR3 protein comes from TCRdb applying MiXCR to the reads. The table includes fewer than 300,000 distinct CDR3 sequences, 25% detected once. Germline V gene data show CDR1 as SGHVS and CDR2 as FQNEAQ. The CDR3 is 13 amino acids. General study results and limits: Public TCR beta family frequency separated CMV-and-HLA carriers, including in an independent cohort.

This clonotype was seen repeatedly, ten times or more. Antigen specificity is unknown. The junction departs from germline at one end; a sequencing error may be responsible. This rearrangement joins TRBV7-8 to TRBJ1-5; D gene unclear. Specimen: PBMCs. This TCR was recovered from a human donor in good health (CMV status not recorded). Some clones in this sample may be carry-over from other donors' samples. The CDR3 is CASSLAGNRPQHF. The DNA for the CDR3 is TGTGCCAGCAGCTTAGCAGGGAATCGGCCCCAGCATTTT.